In its sample, the clone carrying this TCR beta chain was seen a few times. Its specificity is unknown. One end of the junction varies from germline; a read error may be responsible. Libraries were prepared by immunoSEQ multiplex PCR; TCRdb keeps only in-frame clonotypes and omits some of them. Of roughly 84,000 clones listed, 70% to 90% were seen once; the top ten hold approximately 1.4%. The CDR3 is 13 amino acids. The sample comes from a study of T cell responses to AZD1222 COVID-19 vaccine. Study-level results: Clonal diversity may have been underestimated, and the donors were mostly white British, with more females than males.

The source is an adult in good health. Sequenced material: peripheral blood, taken on day 0 of AZD1222 vaccination. V usage is TRBV12-3 or TRBV12-4 and J usage is TRBJ2-5; possible D gene TRBD1, 5 bases. CDR3 sequence (DNA): TGTGCCAGCAGTTTAGCGCTGGACACGCTCCTGAACTTC. It yields the protein CASSLALDTLLNF.